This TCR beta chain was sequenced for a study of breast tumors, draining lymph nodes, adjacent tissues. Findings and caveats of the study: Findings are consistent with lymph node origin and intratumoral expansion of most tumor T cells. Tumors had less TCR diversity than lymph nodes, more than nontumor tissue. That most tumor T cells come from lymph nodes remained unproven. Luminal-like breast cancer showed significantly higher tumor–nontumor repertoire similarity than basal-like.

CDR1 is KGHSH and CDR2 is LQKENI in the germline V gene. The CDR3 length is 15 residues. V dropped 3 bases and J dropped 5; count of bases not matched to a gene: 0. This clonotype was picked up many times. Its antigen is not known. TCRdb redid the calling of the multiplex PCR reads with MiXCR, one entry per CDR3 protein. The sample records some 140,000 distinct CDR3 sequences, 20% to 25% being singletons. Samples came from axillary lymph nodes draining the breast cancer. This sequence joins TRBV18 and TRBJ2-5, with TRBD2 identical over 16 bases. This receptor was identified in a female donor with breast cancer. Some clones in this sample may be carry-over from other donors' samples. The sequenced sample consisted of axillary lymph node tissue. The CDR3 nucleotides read TGTGCCAGCTCACCGGGACTAGCGGGAGGGGAGACCCAGTACTTC. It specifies CASSPGLAGGETQYF. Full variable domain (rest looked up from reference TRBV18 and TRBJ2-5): NAGVMQNPRHLVRRRGQEARLRCSPMKGHSHVYWYRQLPEEGLKFMVYLQKENIIDESGMPKERFSAEFPKEGPSILRIQQVVRGDSAAYFCASSPGLAGGETQYFGPGTRLLVL.